A single sample gave rise to the 30 T cell receptor beta chains below, sequenced in a study of blood T cell repertoires in COVID-19. Profiled with immunoSEQ multiplex PCR; TCRdb holds only in-frame clones, not every one. Of 95,000 to 150,000 clones in the sample, 70% to 90% are singletons; the top ten hold about 4.1%. Sequencing was done on a sample of peripheral blood. All receptors come from a man aged 35 to 55 with acute or convalescent COVID-19.

The V and J genes are TRBV7-7 and TRBJ2-5, with D possibly being TRBD2 (6 bases). The CDR3 runs to 14 residues. The germline CDR1 and CDR2 sequences are SSHAT and FNYEAQ (reference sequence). The germline V and J ends were trimmed by 4 bases and 1 base, with 10 bases remaining between them. CDR3 sequence: CASSSVAAQETQYF. CDR3 DNA: TGTGCCAGCAGCTCCGTAGCGGCCCAAGAGACCCAGTACTTC.

This clone has just a few counts. J is TRBJ1-2 and V is TRBV19; maybe TRBD1 (5 bases). The CDR3 runs to 14 residues. The germline CDR1 and CDR2 sequences are LNHDA and SQIVND (reference sequence). Between the trimmed V and J ends, which lost 5 bases and 5 bases, there was a span of 15 bases. In DNA form, the CDR3 reads TGTGCCAGTAGTGCTCAAAGAGACAGATATGGCTACACCTTC. This translates into CASSAQRDRYGYTF.

The chain employs TRBV7-7 and TRBJ2-1; 8 positions agree with TRBD2. V shed 0 bases, J shed 1 base, and the junction held 5 bases outside the gene matches. Germline assignment: CDR1 SSHAT and CDR2 FNYEAQ (reference sequence). This CDR3 region has 17 residues. The CDR3 coding sequence is TGTGCCAGCAGCTTAGCGCTAGCGGGTCGATCCTACAATGAGCAGTTCTTC. Translation: CASSLALAGRSYNEQFF.

This sequence joins TRBV7-8 and TRBJ1-2, with 12 bases fitting TRBD1. With 0 bases clipped from V and 4 bases from J, the junction kept 6 bases outside the gene matches. The CDR3 is 17 amino acids. Germline V gene sequence: CDR1 SGHVS, CDR2 FQNEAQ. CDR3 amino acids: CASSLALGQGATYGYTF. CDR3 bases: TGTGCCAGCAGCTTAGCGCTGGGACAGGGGGCTACCTATGGCTACACCTTC.

This clone was picked up one time. The rearrangement uses TRBV19 and TRBJ2-6; no reliable D call. Germline values: CDR1 LNHDA, CDR2 SQIVND (reference sequence). Trimming left V 1 base short and J 0 bases short, with 4 bases between. The CDR3 is 15 amino acids. The DNA for the CDR3 is TGTGCCAGTAGTATAGGAGGCTCTGGGGCCAACGTCCTGACTTTC. This encodes CASSIGGSGANVLTF. Combining the CDR3 with reference TRBV19 and TRBJ2-6 gives the whole variable domain DGGITQSPKYLFRKEGQNVTLSCEQNLNHDAMYWYRQDPGQGLRLIYYSQIVNDFQKGDIAEGYSVSREKKESFPLTVTSAQKNPTAFYLCASSIGGSGANVLTFGAGSRLTVL.

The chain links TRBV6-5 to TRBJ1-2, with 10 bases aligning to TRBD1. The V segment lost 10 bases and the J segment 0 bases; nucleotides outside the gene matches: 2. This CDR3 spans 13 amino acids. CDR1 is MNHEY, CDR2 SVGAGI, per germline. The CDR3 bases are TGTGCCACAGGACAGGGGGCTAACTATGGCTACACCTTC. Amino acid sequence: CATGQGANYGYTF.

This clone has a single count. The rearrangement links TRBV30 to TRBJ2-3; 7 bases fit TRBD2. The V gene's germline CDR1 is GTSNPN and CDR2 SVGIG (reference sequence). There are 12 residues in the CDR3. V shed 2 bases, J shed 7 bases, and the junction held 3 bases outside the gene matches. CDR3 sequence reads: CAWSTSVNTQYF. The CDR3 DNA reads as TGTGCCTGGAGTACTAGCGTAAATACGCAGTATTTT.

The gene calls are TRBV6-2 or TRBV6-3 and TRBJ1-4; possible D gene TRBD1, 6 bases. Trimming shortened V by 0 bases and J by 8 bases, and 16 bases separated the two germline ends. Germline V lookup: CDR1 MNHEY, CDR2 SVGEGT. The CDR3 contains 16 residues. For the CDR3, the DNA is TGTGCCAGCAGTTACTCCGGGAGGACAGCGGACGAAAAACTGTTTTTT. Translation: CASSYSGRTADEKLFF.

V is TRBV6-5 and J is TRBJ2-5; 7 bases are shared with TRBD1. The CDR3 loop spans 15 amino acids. Germline trimming cut 6 bases from V and 5 bases from J; bases unmatched to any gene: 12. The germline V gene has CDR1 MNHEY and CDR2 SVGAGI. CDR3 coding DNA: TGTGCCAGCAGCCCGACCAGGGGGTGGTTGGAGACCCAGTACTTC. It translates to CASSPTRGWLETQYF.

The chain is built from TRBV5-6 and TRBJ1-1, with 7 bases matching TRBD1. The CDR3 has 16 residues. CDR1 is SGHDT, CDR2 YYEEEE, per germline. Losses at the gene ends were 6 bases for V and 0 bases for J; bases not matched to a gene: 11. CDR3 bases: TGTGCCAGCAAACCCCGGGACAGCGCTTTGAACACTGAAGCTTTCTTT. Protein: CASKPRDSALNTEAFF.

J is TRBJ1-5 and V is TRBV19; perhaps TRBD1 as D (6 bases). This CDR3 region has 14 residues. The V end lost 5 bases, the J end lost 5 bases, and 13 bases lay between the germline ends. Germline CDR1 is LNHDA and CDR2 is SQIVND (reference sequence). CDR3 nucleotides: TGTGCCAGTAGTCTCGACAGGTTGGATCAGCCCCAGCATTTT. Protein sequence: CASSLDRLDQPQHF.

The chain couples TRBV5-6 to TRBJ2-7, with D possibly being TRBD2 (5 bases). The V gene's germline CDR1 is SGHDT and CDR2 YYEEEE. V lost 2 bases, J lost 3 bases, and 15 bases lay in between. The CDR3 length is 15 residues. CDR3 residues: CASSFPDSSYYEQYF. The CDR3 region has the DNA TGTGCCAGCAGCTTCCCGGACTCGTCCTACTACGAGCAGTACTTC.

The genes are TRBV4-2 and TRBJ1-6; D gene unclear. The V and J ends lost 0 bases and 9 bases respectively, with 9 bases between them. Germline V gene lookup returns CDR1 LGHNA and CDR2 YNFKEQ. The CDR3 runs 14 residues. The CDR3 is CASSQELRVSPLHF. The CDR3 DNA reads as TGTGCCAGCAGCCAAGAGTTGAGGGTTTCACCCCTCCACTTT.

This clone came up a few times. At one boundary the junction diverges from the germline segment, which might be a read error. The chain carries TRBV5-1 and TRBJ2-7; a possible D gene is TRBD1 (6 bases). CDR1 and CDR2 (germline): SGHRS, YFSETQ. The CDR3 totals 15 residues. The DNA of the CDR3 is TGCGCCAGCAGCCTGGATACAGGGATCTCCCACGAGCAGTACTTC. It encodes CASSLDTGISHEQYF. Full variable domain (missing parts from reference TRBV5-1 and TRBJ2-7): KAGVTQTPRYLIKTRGQQVTLSCSPISGHRSVSWYQQTPGQGLQFLFEYFSETQRNKGNFPGRFSGRQFSNSRSEMNVSTLELGDSALYLCASSLDTGISHEQYFGPGTRLTVT.

The rearrangement uses TRBV7-9 and TRBJ2-7, with 10 bases aligning to TRBD2. V shed 8 bases, J shed 1 base, and the junction held 8 bases outside the gene matches. From germline, CDR1 is SEHNR and CDR2 FQNEAQ (reference sequence). The CDR3 covers 15 residues. CDR3: CASQPASGGSYEQYF. As DNA, the CDR3 is TGTGCCAGCCAACCCGCTAGCGGGGGATCCTACGAGCAGTACTTC. The full variable domain, with the rest looked up from reference TRBV7-9 and TRBJ2-7, is DTGVSQNPRHKITKRGQNVTFRCDPISEHNRLYWYRQTLGQGPEFLTYFQNEAQLEKSRLLSDRFSAERPKGSFSTLEIQRTEQGDSAMYLCASQPASGGSYEQYFGPGTRLTVT.

The chain carries TRBV11-2 and TRBJ2-5; 7 bases match TRBD2. After removal of 8 bases from V and 0 bases from J, the junction contained 0 bases not matched to a gene. This CDR3 region has 12 residues. The germline gives CDR1 SGHAT, CDR2 FQNNGV. The CDR3 here is CASGTNQETQYF. In DNA form, the CDR3 reads TGTGCCAGCGGGACTAACCAAGAGACCCAGTACTTC.

The chain carries TRBV29-1 and TRBJ2-3; D is possibly TRBD2 (6 bases). The CDR3 consists of 15 residues. CDR1 and CDR2 (germline): SQVTM, ANQGSEA. V was shortened by 7 bases and J by 0 bases, with 17 bases between the two germline ends. CDR3 DNA sequence: TGCAGCGGGACCTTGGGACTCGTAAGCACAGATACGCAGTATTTT. This gives the protein CSGTLGLVSTDTQYF.

This chain links TRBV3-1 (or the pseudogene TRBV3-2) with TRBJ2-7; 7 nucleotides align to TRBD1. The CDR3 contains 18 residues. In germline, CDR1 is LGHDT, CDR2 YNNKEL (reference sequence). Trimming cost V 1 base and J 7 bases; bases outside gene matches: 19. The CDR3 here is CASSQGHPTGLTTGEQYF. CDR3 bases: TGTGCCAGCAGCCAAGGACACCCGACAGGGCTAACTACGGGGGAGCAGTACTTC.

The genes are TRBV5-5 and TRBJ1-3; D uncertain. The V gene lost 6 bases and the J gene lost 0 bases, with 13 bases spanning the gap. There are 15 residues in the CDR3. Germline assignment: CDR1 SGHKS and CDR2 YYEKEE (reference sequence). The CDR3 protein is CASTGLAHSGNTIYF. The CDR3 DNA is TGTGCCAGCACCGGTTTAGCGCACTCTGGAAACACCATATATTTT. Looking up the rest from reference TRBV5-5 and TRBJ1-3 gives the full variable domain: DAGVTQSPTHLIKTRGQQVTLRCSPISGHKSVSWYQQVLGQGPQFIFQYYEKEERGRGNFPDRFSARQFPNYSSELNVNALLLGDSALYLCASTGLAHSGNTIYFGEGSWLTVV.

The rearrangement joins TRBV7-9 to TRBJ1-1; D is perhaps TRBD1 (5 bases). This CDR3 contains 14 residues. Germline V gives CDR1 SEHNR, CDR2 FQNEAQ (reference sequence). Trimming pared 2 bases from V and 3 bases from J, leaving 10 bases between. CDR3 region: CASSLRSGDTEAFF. As DNA, the CDR3 is TGTGCCAGCAGCTTAAGGTCGGGGGACACTGAAGCTTTCTTT.

This clone was found many times. The chain uses TRBV15 and TRBJ1-1; 7 bases are a match to TRBD1. The V gene end was trimmed by 0 bases and the J gene end by 1 base; junction bases not matched to a gene: 2. CDR3 length: 15 amino acids. Germline loops: CDR1 LNHNV, CDR2 YYDKDF (reference sequence). The CDR3 region is CATSRDRGWNTEAFF. DNA for the CDR3: TGTGCCACCAGCAGAGACAGGGGGTGGAACACTGAAGCTTTCTTT.

J is TRBJ2-6 and V is TRBV28, with 9 bases lining up with TRBD1. The CDR3 loop spans 15 amino acids. The junction had 8 bases not matched to a gene; V was cut back by 10 bases and J by 4 bases. Per germline, CDR1 MDHEN and CDR2 SYDVKM. This chain's CDR3 is CAIGTGLSGANVLTF. In DNA, the CDR3 is TGTGCCATTGGGACAGGGCTTTCCGGGGCCAACGTCCTGACTTTC.

The CDR3: CASSLGQGNSPLHF. For the CDR3, the DNA is TGTGCCAGCAGTTTAGGTCAGGGTAATTCACCCCTCCACTTT. This rearrangement joins TRBV27 to TRBJ1-6; possible D gene TRBD1, 5 bases. This CDR3 has 14 residues. CDR1 and CDR2 (germline): MNHEY, SMNVEV (reference sequence). V was clipped by 2 bases and J by 6 bases, with 8 bases between them.

The J gene is TRBJ1-1, the V gene TRBV7-3, with D unclear. The CDR3 contains 14 residues. CDR1 is SGHTA, CDR2 FQGTGA, per germline. V was shortened by 0 bases and J by 0 bases, with 5 bases between the two germline ends. The CDR3 protein is CASSLTAMNTEAFF. The DNA of the CDR3 is TGTGCCAGCAGCTTAACGGCCATGAACACTGAAGCTTTCTTT.

This sequence joins TRBV6-2 or TRBV6-3 and TRBJ1-4, with 7 positions matching TRBD1. The junction had 5 bases not matched to a gene; V was cut back by 2 bases and J by 5 bases. In germline, CDR1 is MNHEY, CDR2 SVGEGT. The length of the CDR3 is 15 residues. Here the CDR3 reads CASSYVDRFNEKLFF. CDR3 DNA: TGTGCCAGCAGTTACGTGGACAGGTTCAATGAAAAACTGTTTTTT.

Only one count was recorded for this clone. The chain uses TRBV4-1 and TRBJ1-1; no definite D call. The CDR3 has 15 amino acids. Germline CDR1 MGHRA, CDR2 YSYEKL. Trimming stripped 3 bases from V and 4 bases from J, with 15 bases between. For the CDR3, the DNA is TGCGCCAGCAGCCATGTCGGTTCGGAGGGCACTGAAGCTTTCTTT. Translated: CASSHVGSEGTEAFF.

The gene calls are TRBV6-6 and TRBJ1-2, with D unresolved. Trimming shortened V by 7 bases and J by 0 bases, and 12 bases separated the two germline ends. The germline V gene encodes CDR1 MNHNY and CDR2 SVGAGI (reference sequence). This CDR3 is 14 amino acids long. CDR3 in DNA: TGTGCCAGCACCCTTGGCGGAACTAACTATGGCTACACCTTC. Its translation: CASTLGGTNYGYTF.

This clone was picked up one time. The V call is TRBV7-9, the J call TRBJ1-2, with 9 bases fitting TRBD1. The CDR3 spans 15 residues. Trimming took 3 bases from V and 4 from J; bases not matched to a gene: 6. The V gene's germline CDR1 is SEHNR and CDR2 FQNEAQ (reference sequence). In DNA, the CDR3 is TGTGCCAGCAGCTTGTCCGCACAGGGGGCCTATGGCTACACCTTC. Translating it yields CASSLSAQGAYGYTF.

The chain employs TRBV10-3 and TRBJ1-2, with D tentatively TRBD1 (6 bases). The ends were cut back, 10 bases at V and 2 bases at J, with 8 bases in the middle. The CDR3 runs 11 residues. The germline CDR1 and CDR2 sequences are ENHRY and SYGVKD. CDR3 coding DNA: TGTGCCACCGGACAGAACTATGGCTACACCTTC. This sequence encodes CATGQNYGYTF.

The gene calls are TRBV29-1 and TRBJ1-4, with D unclear. In germline, CDR1 is SQVTM, CDR2 ANQGSEA. This CDR3 spans 14 amino acids. The V and J ends lost 1 base and 7 bases respectively, with 13 bases between them. The CDR3 loop reads CSVEVTEPGEKLFF. The CDR3 DNA follows: TGCAGCGTTGAAGTAACTGAGCCAGGTGAAAAACTGTTTTTT. Using reference TRBV29-1 and TRBJ1-4 for the parts outside the CDR3, the full variable domain is SAVISQKPSRDICQRGTSLTIQCQVDSQVTMMFWYRQQPGQSLTLIATANQGSEATYESGFVIDKFPISRPNLTFSTLTVSNMSPEDSSIYLCSVEVTEPGEKLFFGSGTQLSVL.